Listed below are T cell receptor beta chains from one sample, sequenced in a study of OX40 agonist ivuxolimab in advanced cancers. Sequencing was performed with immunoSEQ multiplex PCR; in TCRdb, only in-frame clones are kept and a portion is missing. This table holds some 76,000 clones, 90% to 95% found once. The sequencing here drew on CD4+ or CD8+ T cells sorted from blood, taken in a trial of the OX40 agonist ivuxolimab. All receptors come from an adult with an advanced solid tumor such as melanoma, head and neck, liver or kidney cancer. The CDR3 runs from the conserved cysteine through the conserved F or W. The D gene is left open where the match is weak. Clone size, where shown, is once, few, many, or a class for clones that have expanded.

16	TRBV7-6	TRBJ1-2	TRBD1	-	CASSLGQDVFNYGYTF	TGTGCCAGCAGCCTAGGACAGGATGTGTTTAACTATGGCTACACCTTC
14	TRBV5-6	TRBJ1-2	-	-	CASSLQGEGFGYTF	TGTGCCAGCAGCTTGCAAGGGGAAGGGTTCGGCTACACCTTC
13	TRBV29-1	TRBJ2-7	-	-	CSVEDRESYEQYF	TGCAGCGTTGAAGACAGGGAGTCCTACGAGCAGTACTTC
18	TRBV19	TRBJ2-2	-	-	CASHYRAPDPRNTGELFF	TGTGCCAGTCATTACAGGGCCCCCGACCCACGGAACACCGGGGAGCTGTTTTTT
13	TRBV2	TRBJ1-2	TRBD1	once	CASPGQGQYGYTF	TGTGCCAGTCCGGGACAGGGGCAGTATGGCTACACCTTC
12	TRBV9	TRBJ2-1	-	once	CASSELENEQFF	TGTGCCAGCAGCGAACTCGAGAATGAGCAGTTCTTC
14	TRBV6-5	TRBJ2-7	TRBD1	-	CASSPDRVGYEQYF	TGTGCCAGCAGTCCGGACAGGGTGGGCTACGAGCAGTACTTC
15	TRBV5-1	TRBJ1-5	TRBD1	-	CASSSGQGGNQPQHF	TGCGCCAGCAGTTCAGGACAGGGTGGGAATCAGCCCCAGCATTTT
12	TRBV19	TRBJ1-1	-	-	CASSIGGSEAFF	TGTGCCAGTAGTATCGGGGGGTCTGAAGCTTTCTTT
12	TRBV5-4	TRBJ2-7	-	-	CASSLWSYEQYF	TGTGCCAGCAGCTTGTGGTCCTACGAGCAGTACTTC
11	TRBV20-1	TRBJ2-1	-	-	CSASIADEQFF	TGCAGTGCTAGCATAGCGGATGAGCAGTTCTTC
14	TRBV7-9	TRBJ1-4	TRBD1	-	CASSFQQGAEKLFF	TGTGCCAGCAGCTTCCAACAGGGGGCAGAAAAACTGTTTTTT
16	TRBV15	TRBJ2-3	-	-	CATSRDLAGATDTQYF	TGTGCCACCAGCAGAGATCTGGCGGGGGCCACAGATACGCAGTATTTT
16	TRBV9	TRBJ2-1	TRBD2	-	CASSAPSGVSYNEQFF	TGTGCCAGCAGCGCCCCGAGCGGGGTTTCCTACAATGAGCAGTTCTTC
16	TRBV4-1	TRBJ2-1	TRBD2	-	CASSQIAGGHYNEQFF	TGCGCCAGCAGCCAGATAGCGGGGGGGCACTACAATGAGCAGTTCTTC
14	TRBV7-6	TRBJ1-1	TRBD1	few	CASSASQGVTEAFF	TGTGCCAGCAGCGCCTCACAGGGGGTGACTGAAGCTTTCTTT
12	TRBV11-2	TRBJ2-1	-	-	CASSLVPAGQFF	TGTGCCAGCAGCTTAGTCCCAGCGGGGCAGTTCTTC
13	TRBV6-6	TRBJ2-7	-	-	CASSYSAGSEQYF	TGTGCCAGCAGTTACTCGGCGGGGAGCGAGCAGTACTTC
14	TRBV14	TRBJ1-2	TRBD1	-	CASSPTTGWQGYTF	TGTGCCAGCAGCCCAACGACAGGGTGGCAGGGCTACACCTTC
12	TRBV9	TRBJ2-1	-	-	CASSVASDEQFF	TGTGCCAGCAGCGTAGCTTCGGATGAGCAGTTCTTC
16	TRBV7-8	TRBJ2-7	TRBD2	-	CASSPGLAGAYYEQYF	TGTGCCAGCAGCCCCGGACTAGCGGGGGCCTACTACGAGCAGTACTTC
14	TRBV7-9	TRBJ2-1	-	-	CASSLIGPSSEQFF	TGTGCCAGCAGCTTAATCGGGCCCTCTTCTGAGCAGTTCTTC
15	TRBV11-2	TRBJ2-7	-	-	CASSSFDNNRYEQYF	TGTGCCAGCAGCTCCTTTGACAATAACCGCTACGAGCAGTACTTC
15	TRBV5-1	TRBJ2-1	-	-	CASSLEGPGGNEQFF	TGCGCCAGCAGCTTGGAGGGCCCCGGGGGCAATGAGCAGTTCTTC
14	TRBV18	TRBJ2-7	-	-	CASSPIGGGKEQYF	TGTGCCAGCTCACCAATAGGGGGGGGCAAAGAGCAGTACTTC
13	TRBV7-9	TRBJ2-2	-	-	CASHHVNTGELFF	TGTGCCAGCCACCACGTGAACACCGGGGAGCTGTTTTTT
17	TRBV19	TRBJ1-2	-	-	CASSVRRERVSNYGYTF	TGTGCCAGTAGTGTCAGGAGGGAAAGAGTTTCTAACTATGGCTACACCTTC
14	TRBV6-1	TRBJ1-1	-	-	CASSDGPLGTEAFF	TGTGCCAGCAGTGACGGCCCCCTAGGCACTGAAGCTTTCTTT
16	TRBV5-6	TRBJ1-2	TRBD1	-	CASSLGGTGSHYGYTF	TGTGCCAGCAGCTTGGGCGGGACAGGGTCTCACTATGGCTACACCTTC
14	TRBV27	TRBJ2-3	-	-	CASSFLQGSDTQYF	TGTGCCAGCAGTTTCTTGCAGGGTTCAGATACGCAGTATTTT
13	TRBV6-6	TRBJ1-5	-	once	CASSYGAFQPQHF	TGTGCCAGCAGTTACGGGGCATTTCAGCCCCAGCATTTT
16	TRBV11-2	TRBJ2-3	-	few	CASSFEGGLWTDTQYF	TGTGCCAGCAGCTTCGAGGGGGGGCTTTGGACAGATACGCAGTATTTT
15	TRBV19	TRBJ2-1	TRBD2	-	CASSIIAGSYNEQFF	TGTGCCAGTAGTATTATAGCGGGGAGCTACAATGAGCAGTTCTTC
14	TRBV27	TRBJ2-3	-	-	CASRPLLATDTQYF	TGTGCCAGCAGGCCGCTACTAGCCACAGATACGCAGTATTTT
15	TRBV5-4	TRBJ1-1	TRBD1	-	CASSGDRGIGTEAFF	TGTGCCAGCAGCGGAGACAGGGGAATAGGCACTGAAGCTTTCTTT
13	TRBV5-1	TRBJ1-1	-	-	CASSLAANTEAFF	TGCGCCAGCAGCTTGGCGGCGAACACTGAAGCTTTCTTT
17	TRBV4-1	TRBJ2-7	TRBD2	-	CASSSHRAAGGLYEQYF	TGCGCCAGCAGCTCCCACAGGGCAGCGGGGGGCCTCTACGAGCAGTACTTC
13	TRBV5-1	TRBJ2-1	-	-	CASRNNLQGYEFF	TGCGCCAGCAGAAATAACCTCCAAGGGTACGAGTTCTTC
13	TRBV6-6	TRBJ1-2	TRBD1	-	CAIGGTVNYGYTF	TGTGCCATCGGGGGGACAGTCAACTATGGCTACACCTTC
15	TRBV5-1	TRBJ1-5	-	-	CASSLAGRGNQPQHF	TGCGCCAGCAGCTTGGCCGGTAGGGGGAATCAGCCCCAGCATTTT
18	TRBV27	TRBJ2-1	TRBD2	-	CASSPLLAGARSYNEQFF	TGTGCCAGCAGTCCTCTACTAGCGGGGGCTCGCTCCTACAATGAGCAGTTCTTC
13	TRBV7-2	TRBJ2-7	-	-	CASSPTGTYEQYF	TGTGCCAGCAGCCCAACAGGGACCTACGAGCAGTACTTC
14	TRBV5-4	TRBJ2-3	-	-	CASSQWVSTDTQYF	TGTGCCAGCAGCCAGTGGGTGAGCACAGATACGCAGTATTTT
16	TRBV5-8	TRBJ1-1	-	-	CASSFYGGSLNTEAFF	TGTGCCAGCAGCTTTTACGGGGGAAGTCTGAACACTGAAGCTTTCTTT
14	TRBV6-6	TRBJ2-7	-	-	CASSYPGTEYEQYF	TGTGCCAGCAGTTACCCAGGGACGGAATACGAGCAGTACTTC
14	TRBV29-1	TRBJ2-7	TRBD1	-	CSVYYRGNSYEQYF	TGCAGCGTTTATTACAGGGGGAACTCCTACGAGCAGTACTTC
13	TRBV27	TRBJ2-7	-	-	CASSLRHYNEQYF	TGTGCCAGCAGTTTAAGACATTATAACGAGCAGTACTTC
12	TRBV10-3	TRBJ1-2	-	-	CAISVKPDGYTF	TGTGCCATCTCGGTCAAACCAGATGGCTACACCTTC
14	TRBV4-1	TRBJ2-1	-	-	CASSQGATIDEQFF	TGCGCCAGCAGCCAAGGGGCGACGATCGATGAGCAGTTCTTC
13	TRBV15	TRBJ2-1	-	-	CATSLRQESEQFF	TGTGCCACCAGCTTAAGACAGGAAAGTGAGCAGTTCTTC
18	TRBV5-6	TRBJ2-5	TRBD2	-	CASSPEATSGGWQETQYF	TGTGCCAGCAGCCCCGAGGCGACTAGCGGGGGGTGGCAAGAGACCCAGTACTTC
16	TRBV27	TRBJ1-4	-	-	CASSLSSPWVGEKLFF	TGTGCCAGCAGTTTATCCAGCCCCTGGGTTGGAGAAAAACTGTTTTTT
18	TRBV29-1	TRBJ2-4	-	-	CSVVWPPGKKEAKNIQYF	TGCAGCGTTGTTTGGCCCCCGGGGAAGAAGGAAGCCAAAAACATTCAGTACTTC
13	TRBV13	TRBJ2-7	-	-	CASSLGTVLEQYF	TGTGCCAGCAGCTTAGGCACAGTGCTCGAGCAGTACTTC
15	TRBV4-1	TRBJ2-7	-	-	CASSQEQQGSYEQYF	TGCGCCAGCAGCCAAGAACAACAGGGAAGCTACGAGCAGTACTTC
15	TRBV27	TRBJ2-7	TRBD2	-	CASSPRLAASYEQYF	TGTGCCAGCAGTCCCAGGCTAGCGGCCTCCTACGAGCAGTACTTC